These 25 T cell receptor beta chains originate from one sample sequenced in a study of T cell changes during pregnancy in multiple sclerosis. The protocol was immunoSEQ multiplex PCR, while the TCRdb copy is restricted to in-frame clones and leaves out a portion. The sample yields 30,000 to 45,000 clones, roughly 92% seen once. The source material was PBMCs (not recorded whether the cells were cultured). Receptors were obtained from a female donor with multiple sclerosis, enrolled in a pregnancy study.

This clone showed up just once. V usage is TRBV28 and J usage is TRBJ1-5, with D hard to call. Deletions cut 2 bases from V and 6 bases from J, with 11 bases between. Per germline, CDR1 MDHEN and CDR2 SYDVKM. The CDR3 is made up of 14 amino acids. CDR3 coding DNA: TGTGCCAGCAGTTTAGGCCTAGGGTTTCAGCCCCAGCATTTT. Its protein product is CASSLGLGFQPQHF.

The V call is TRBV2, the J call TRBJ1-4, with D possibly matching TRBD1 (5 bases). V was clipped by 6 bases and J by 0 bases, with 11 bases between them. The CDR3 sequence is 15 residues long. Germline-derived CDR1 and CDR2 are SNHLY and FYNNEI. The CDR3 sequence is CASSRQPATNEKLFF. DNA for the CDR3: TGTGCCAGCAGCCGACAGCCTGCAACTAATGAAAAACTGTTTTTT.

The genes are TRBV4-1 and TRBJ1-2, with D perhaps TRBD1 (5 bases). Germline V gene lookup returns CDR1 MGHRA and CDR2 YSYEKL. CDR3 length equals 15 residues. V lost 0 bases and J lost 1, with 9 bases in between. The CDR3, as DNA: TGCGCCAGCAGCCAAGACCGACAGCTTAACTATGGCTACACCTTC. Protein: CASSQDRQLNYGYTF.

This chain connects TRBV29-1 to TRBJ2-2; 8 bases map to TRBD1. The CDR3 has 13 amino acids. The ends lost 7 bases at V and 6 bases at J; junction bases unmatched: 7. Germline V CDR1 and CDR2: SQVTM, ANQGSEA. CDR3 bases: TGCAGCGGCAGCAGGGGGCAGGCCGGGGAGCTGTTTTTT. Its protein product is CSGSRGQAGELFF.

V is TRBV28 and J is TRBJ1-2; no reliable D call. Germline V lookup: CDR1 MDHEN, CDR2 SYDVKM. Trimming shortened V by 6 bases and J by 4 bases, and 9 bases separated the two germline ends. This CDR3 spans 12 amino acids. The DNA for the CDR3 is TGTGCCAGCAGCTGGTCCGGCTATGGCTACACCTTC. Amino acid sequence: CASSWSGYGYTF.

The chain combines TRBV2 with TRBJ2-7; TRBD1 matches at 10 bases. V gave up 8 bases and J gave up 3 bases; unmatched junction bases: 7. Germline V lookup: CDR1 SNHLY, CDR2 FYNNEI. The CDR3 sequence is 14 residues long. CDR3 in DNA: TGTGCCAGCCATAGGGACAGGGGAGGCTACGAGCAGTACTTC. It codes for CASHRDRGGYEQYF.

This clone showed up just once. The rearrangement joins TRBV28 to TRBJ1-5, with D unresolved. Germline V CDR1 and CDR2: MDHEN, SYDVKM. The CDR3 contains 12 residues. Trimming pared 2 bases from V and 6 bases from J, leaving 5 bases between. CDR3 sequence reads: CASSLNVQPQHF. The DNA for the CDR3 is TGTGCCAGCAGTTTAAATGTTCAGCCCCAGCATTTT.

The genes are TRBV11-2 and TRBJ2-1, with TRBD2 identical over 7 bases. CDR3 length equals 15 residues. The germline V gene encodes CDR1 SGHAT and CDR2 FQNNGV. J gave up 16 bases and V 1 base, and 16 bases lay outside the gene matches. The DNA for the CDR3 is TGTGCCAGCAGCTTAGGGGGATCGGGGAGGGCCACTTCTTTCTTC. Amino acid sequence: CASSLGGSGRATSFF.

The chain employs TRBV2 and TRBJ2-5, with unresolved D. The germline V gene has CDR1 SNHLY and CDR2 FYNNEI. CDR3 length equals 14 residues. V was trimmed by 2 bases and J by 2 bases, leaving 9 bases between them. CDR3 nucleotide sequence: TGTGCCAGCAGTGAAACCGACAATCAAGAGACCCAGTACTTC. Residues: CASSETDNQETQYF.

This clone has a single count. The chain recombines TRBV4-1 with TRBJ2-1; TRBD1 aligns across 7 bases. Germline V gene sequence: CDR1 MGHRA, CDR2 YSYEKL. V was pared by 6 bases and J by 4 bases, with 15 bases of the junction left unmatched. The CDR3 sequence is 17 residues long. The CDR3 DNA follows: TGCGCCAGCAGACTTAAGGGACAGACCCTTACTTACAATGAGCAGTTCTTC. It is translated as CASRLKGQTLTYNEQFF.

V usage is TRBV6-1 and J usage is TRBJ1-5; D is perhaps TRBD1 (5 bases). Germline CDR1 reads MNHNS; CDR2 reads SASEGT. The CDR3 covers 13 residues. Trimming removed 6 bases from V and 7 bases from J, with 13 bases in between. Here the CDR3 reads CASSRDGVQPQHF. CDR3 DNA sequence: TGTGCCAGCAGCCGGGACGGGGTCCAGCCCCAGCATTTT.

The gene calls are TRBV30 and TRBJ2-1; 7 bases align to TRBD2. With 4 bases clipped from V and 6 bases from J, the junction kept 12 bases outside the gene matches. In germline, CDR1 is GTSNPN, CDR2 SVGIG (reference sequence). The CDR3 consists of 15 residues. The CDR3 coding sequence is TGTGCCTGGACTTTAGGAGCGGGATCGTTCAATGAGCAGTTCTTC. Translating gives CAWTLGAGSFNEQFF.

This chain connects TRBV19 to TRBJ1-4; D gene uncertain. This CDR3 contains 13 residues. V lost 3 bases, J lost 7 bases, and 9 bases lay in between. Per germline, CDR1 LNHDA and CDR2 SQIVND (reference sequence). The CDR3, as DNA: TGTGCCAGTAGTATCACTGGGGTTGAAAAACTGTTTTTT. Translating it yields CASSITGVEKLFF.

This clone was found once. The rearrangement links TRBV5-1 to TRBJ1-3; weak D call: TRBD1 (5 bases). The CDR3 has 15 amino acids. Germline V gives CDR1 SGHRS, CDR2 YFSETQ. Trimming shortened V by 0 bases and J by 3 bases, and 10 bases separated the two germline ends. CDR3 coding DNA: TGCGCCAGCAGCTTGGCCTCAGGGATTGGAAACACCATATATTTT. This sequence encodes CASSLASGIGNTIYF. Based on the CDR3 plus reference TRBV5-1 and TRBJ1-3, the full variable domain is KAGVTQTPRYLIKTRGQQVTLSCSPISGHRSVSWYQQTPGQGLQFLFEYFSETQRNKGNFPGRFSGRQFSNSRSEMNVSTLELGDSALYLCASSLASGIGNTIYFGEGSWLTVV.

This chain joins TRBV19 and TRBJ1-1; D not certain. The CDR3 length is 11 residues. Germline CDR1 is LNHDA and CDR2 is SQIVND (reference sequence). The CDR3 region has the DNA TGTGCGTGTTATGTGAACACTGAAGCTTTCTTT. Translated, it gives CACYVNTEAFF.

The J gene is TRBJ1-1, the V gene TRBV7-2, with no clear D. The CDR3 extends over 11 amino acids. Germline V CDR1 and CDR2: SGHTA, FQGNSA. The germline V and J ends were trimmed by 2 bases and 8 bases, with 6 bases remaining between them. In DNA, the CDR3 is TGTGCCAGCAGCTTAAGGTCAGAAGCTTTCTTT. Its translation is CASSLRSEAFF.

The chain joins TRBV6-1 to TRBJ1-5; no firm D call. The CDR3 covers 13 residues. The V end lost 2 bases, the J end lost 3 bases, and 5 bases lay between the germline ends. CDR1 and CDR2 (germline): MNHNS, SASEGT. CDR3 residues: CASSESSNQPQHF. In DNA, the CDR3 is TGTGCCAGCAGTGAATCGTCCAATCAGCCCCAGCATTTT.

The chain couples TRBV19 to TRBJ2-4; a weak D match, TRBD1 (5 bases). Trimming cost V 6 bases and J 0 bases, with 12 bases left between them. CDR1 is LNHDA, CDR2 SQIVND, per germline (reference sequence). The CDR3 sequence is 15 residues long. CDR3 loop: CASRDTGIAKNIQYF. The DNA for the CDR3 is TGTGCCAGTAGGGACACTGGTATAGCCAAAAACATTCAGTACTTC.

CDR3 loop: CASTMGEGMNTEAFF. The CDR3 DNA sequence: TGTGCCAGCACAATGGGGGAGGGGATGAACACTGAAGCTTTCTTT. V gene TRBV9 combines with J gene TRBJ1-1, with a tentative D call TRBD1 (5 bases). The germline V and J ends were trimmed by 6 bases and 0 bases, with 15 bases remaining between them. The germline CDR1 and CDR2 sequences are SGDLS and YYNGEE. The CDR3 is 15 amino acids.

This clone was found once. CDR3 nucleotide sequence: TGTGCCAGCATGCAGACAGATACGCAGTATTTT. It is translated as CASMQTDTQYF. The chain is built from TRBV2 and TRBJ2-3; no definite D call. Germline V lookup: CDR1 SNHLY, CDR2 FYNNEI. The CDR3 sequence is 11 residues long. With 7 bases removed from V and 3 bases from J, the gap between germline ends came to 5 bases.

CDR3 DNA: TGTGCCAGAAGAAAGGGAGGGACTAGCGGGAGAGGAGAGCAGTTCTTC. It yields the protein CARRKGGTSGRGEQFF. The chain recombines TRBV2 with TRBJ2-1, with 14 bases aligning to TRBD2. In germline, CDR1 is SNHLY, CDR2 FYNNEI. The CDR3 consists of 16 residues. The J segment lost 10 bases and the V segment lost 9 bases, leaving 14 bases of the junction unmatched.

V is TRBV6-6 and J is TRBJ1-1, with 12 positions matching TRBD1. The V segment lost 5 bases and the J segment 1 base; nucleotides outside the gene matches: 5. CDR1 and CDR2 (germline): MNHNY, SVGAGI (reference sequence). The CDR3 has 16 residues. The CDR3 region is CASSPGTGGENTEAFF. The CDR3 DNA sequence: TGTGCCAGCAGTCCCGGGACAGGGGGCGAGAACACTGAAGCTTTCTTT.

V and J are TRBV25-1 and TRBJ2-7; 7 positions match TRBD2. The V and J ends lost 7 bases and 5 bases, in that order; junction bases with no gene match: 8. The CDR3 contains 13 residues. CDR1 is MGHDK and CDR2 is SYGVNS in the germline V gene. CDR3 in amino acids: CASTAGALNEQYF. CDR3 nucleotide sequence: TGTGCCAGCACCGCGGGAGCCCTAAACGAGCAGTACTTC.

The chain links TRBV4-3 to TRBJ2-7; 9 positions agree with TRBD1. This CDR3 is built from 18 residues. V gave up 2 bases and J gave up 1 base; unmatched junction bases: 12. Germline CDR1 reads LGHNA; CDR2 reads YSLEER. The CDR3 DNA sequence: TGCGCCAGCAGCCAATACTGGACAGGGGTATCGGAATCCTACGAGCAGTACTTC. Amino acids: CASSQYWTGVSESYEQYF.

This clone was seen only once. CDR3 DNA sequence: TGTGCCTGGAGTCTTGGGGATAACTATGGCTACACCTTC. Amino acids: CAWSLGDNYGYTF. The genes are TRBV30 and TRBJ1-2; D is undetermined. Trimming stripped 2 bases from V and 1 base from J, with 8 bases between. The germline CDR1 and CDR2 sequences are GTSNPN and SVGIG (reference sequence). The CDR3 consists of 13 residues.